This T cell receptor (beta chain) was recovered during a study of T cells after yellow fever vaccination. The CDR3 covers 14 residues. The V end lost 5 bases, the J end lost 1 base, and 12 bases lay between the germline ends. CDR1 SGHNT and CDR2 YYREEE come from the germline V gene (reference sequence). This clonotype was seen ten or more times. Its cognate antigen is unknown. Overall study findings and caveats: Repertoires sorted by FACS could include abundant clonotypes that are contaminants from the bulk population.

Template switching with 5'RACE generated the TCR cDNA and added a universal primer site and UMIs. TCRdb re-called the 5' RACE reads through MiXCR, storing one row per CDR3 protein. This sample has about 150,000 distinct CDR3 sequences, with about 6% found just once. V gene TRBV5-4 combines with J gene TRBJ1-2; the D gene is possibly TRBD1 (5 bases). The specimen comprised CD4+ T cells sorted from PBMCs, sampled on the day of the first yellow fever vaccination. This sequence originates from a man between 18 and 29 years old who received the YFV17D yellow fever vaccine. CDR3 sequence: CASRMGDRNYGYTF. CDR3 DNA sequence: TGTGCCAGCAGAATGGGGGACCGTAACTATGGCTACACCTTC.